Shown below are 8 T cell receptor beta chains from a single sample sequenced in a study of blood T cell repertoires in COVID-19 (dated by TCRdb to the early 2020s). The method behind the library was the immunoSEQ multiplex PCR assay. TCRdb took over this immuneACCESS table, retaining in-frame rearrangements with V and J assigned. Such tables are incomplete; in checked studies, under half of the missing clones stem from an unresolved V gene, and the remainder is unexplained. Across this sample there are some 68,000 clones, with 90% to 95% seen only once. In total, the top ten clones hold 7.3% of the sample. The sample comprised peripheral blood. These receptors all stem from a man aged 35-49 years with COVID-19, enrolled during active disease.

The chain employs TRBV5-1 and TRBJ1-1; TRBD1 aligns across 8 bases. CDR3 length equals 15 residues. The V gene's germline CDR1 is SGHRS and CDR2 YFSETQ. With 4 bases clipped from V and 2 bases from J, the junction kept 7 bases outside the gene matches. The CDR3 region has the DNA TGCGCCAGCAGCGCATTGACAGGGGTAAACACTGAAGCTTTCTTT. It is translated as CASSALTGVNTEAFF.

This rearrangement joins TRBV6-5 to TRBJ2-1; perhaps TRBD1 as D (5 bases). The V gene's germline CDR1 is MNHEY and CDR2 SVGAGI. Trimming shortened V by 2 bases and J by 7 bases, and 9 bases separated the two germline ends. The CDR3 is 13 amino acids. CDR3 amino acids: CASSYGRVNEQFF. CDR3 coding DNA: TGTGCCAGCAGTTACGGCAGGGTGAATGAGCAGTTCTTC.

This clone was picked up a small number of times. The CDR3 sequence: CASSLRVRGGMRGGELFF. The CDR3, as DNA: TGTGCCAGCAGCTTGCGGGTGCGGGGGGGCATGAGAGGCGGGGAGCTGTTTTTT. V usage is TRBV5-4 and J usage is TRBJ2-2; 9 positions match TRBD2. V dropped 1 base and J dropped 7; count of bases not matched to a gene: 14. This CDR3 has 18 amino acids. The germline CDR1 and CDR2 sequences are SGHNT and YYREEE (reference sequence).

This chain links TRBV12-3 or TRBV12-4 with TRBJ1-4; D is unclear. Between the trimmed V and J ends, which lost 5 bases and 8 bases, there was a span of 12 bases. The CDR3 is made up of 13 amino acids. The CDR3, as DNA: TGTGCCAGCAGTCTTGCTAACCGGGAAAAACTGTTTTTT. Residues: CASSLANREKLFF.

The chain combines TRBV9 with TRBJ1-1, with D possibly TRBD1 on 6 matching bases. The CDR3 length is 14 residues. In germline, CDR1 is SGDLS, CDR2 YYNGEE. The V end was cut by 4 bases, the J end by 2 bases, with 12 bases between. The CDR3, as DNA: TGTGCCAGCAGCATATCACAGGGCAACACTGAAGCTTTCTTT. Amino acids: CASSISQGNTEAFF.

This chain connects TRBV30 to TRBJ1-1, with unresolved D. The CDR3 covers 14 residues. V lost 3 bases and J lost 6, with 17 bases in between. Germline CDR1 reads GTSNPN; CDR2 reads SVGIG (reference sequence). The CDR3 DNA reads TGTGCCTGGAGCCTAATCCCCACTAACCCTGAAGCTTTCTTT. It translates to CAWSLIPTNPEAFF.

This chain links TRBV29-1 with TRBJ1-1; D unclear. In germline, CDR1 is SQVTM, CDR2 ANQGSEA. The CDR3 has 13 amino acids. The V end was cut by 5 bases, the J end by 0 bases, with 10 bases between. CDR3 sequence reads: CSVLQIMNTEAFF. The CDR3 nucleotides are TGCAGCGTTCTTCAGATTATGAACACTGAAGCTTTCTTT.

The chain uses TRBV2 and TRBJ2-2, with D tentatively TRBD2 (6 bases). The CDR3 spans 15 residues. V shed 5 bases and J shed 0 bases, with 10 bases lying between them. CDR1 and CDR2 from the germline V gene are SNHLY and FYNNEI. This CDR3 is CASSSSGPNTGELFF. The CDR3 coding sequence is TGTGCCAGCAGTTCCAGCGGGCCGAACACCGGGGAGCTGTTTTTT.